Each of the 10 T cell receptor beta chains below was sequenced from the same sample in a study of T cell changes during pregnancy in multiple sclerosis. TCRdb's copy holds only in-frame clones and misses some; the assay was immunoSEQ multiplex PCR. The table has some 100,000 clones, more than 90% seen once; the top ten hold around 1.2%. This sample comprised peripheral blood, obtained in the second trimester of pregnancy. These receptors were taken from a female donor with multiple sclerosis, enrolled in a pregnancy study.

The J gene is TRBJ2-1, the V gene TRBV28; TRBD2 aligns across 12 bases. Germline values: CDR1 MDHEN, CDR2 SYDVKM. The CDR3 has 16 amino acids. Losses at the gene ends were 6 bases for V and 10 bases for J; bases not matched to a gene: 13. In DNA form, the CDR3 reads TGTGCCAGCAGCATCGAGACTAGCGGGAGATCAAGCGAGCAGTTCTTC. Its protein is CASSIETSGRSSEQFF.

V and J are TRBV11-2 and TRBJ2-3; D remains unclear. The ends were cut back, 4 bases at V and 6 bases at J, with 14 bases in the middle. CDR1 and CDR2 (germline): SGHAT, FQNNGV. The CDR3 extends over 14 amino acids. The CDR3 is CASSSVLGPDTQYF. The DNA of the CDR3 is TGTGCCAGCAGCTCGGTACTGGGCCCGGATACGCAGTATTTT.

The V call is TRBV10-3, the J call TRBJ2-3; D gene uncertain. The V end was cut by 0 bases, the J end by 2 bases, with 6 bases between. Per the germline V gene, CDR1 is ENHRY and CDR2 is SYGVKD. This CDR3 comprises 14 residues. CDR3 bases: TGTGCCATCAGTGAGTCTCCCTACACAGATACGCAGTATTTT. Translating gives CAISESPYTDTQYF.

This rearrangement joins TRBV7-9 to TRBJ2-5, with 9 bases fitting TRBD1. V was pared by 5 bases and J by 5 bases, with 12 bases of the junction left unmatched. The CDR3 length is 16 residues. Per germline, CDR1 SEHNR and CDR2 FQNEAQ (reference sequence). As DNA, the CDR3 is TGTGCCAGCAGCCGAGGGGGGACAGGGCTTGGCGAGACCCAGTACTTC. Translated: CASSRGGTGLGETQYF.

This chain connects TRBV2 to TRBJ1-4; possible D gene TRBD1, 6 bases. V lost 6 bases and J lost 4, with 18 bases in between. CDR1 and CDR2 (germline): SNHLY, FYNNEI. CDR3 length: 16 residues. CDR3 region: CASRGTTTGNNEKLFF. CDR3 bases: TGTGCCAGCAGAGGGACAACAACAGGGAATAATGAAAAACTGTTTTTT.

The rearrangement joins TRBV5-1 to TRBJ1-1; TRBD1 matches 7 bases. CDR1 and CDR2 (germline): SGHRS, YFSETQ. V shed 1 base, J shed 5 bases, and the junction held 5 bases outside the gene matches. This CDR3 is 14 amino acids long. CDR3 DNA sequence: TGCGCCAGCAGCTTGACAGGGGTCGAAACTGAAGCTTTCTTT. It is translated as CASSLTGVETEAFF.

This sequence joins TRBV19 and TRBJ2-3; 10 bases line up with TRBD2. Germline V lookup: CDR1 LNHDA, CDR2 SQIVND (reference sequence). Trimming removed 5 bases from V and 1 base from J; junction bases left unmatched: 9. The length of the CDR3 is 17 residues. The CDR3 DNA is TGTGCCAGTAGTCTCGCGAGGGGGACTAGCGGCACAGATACGCAGTATTTT. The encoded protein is CASSLARGTSGTDTQYF.

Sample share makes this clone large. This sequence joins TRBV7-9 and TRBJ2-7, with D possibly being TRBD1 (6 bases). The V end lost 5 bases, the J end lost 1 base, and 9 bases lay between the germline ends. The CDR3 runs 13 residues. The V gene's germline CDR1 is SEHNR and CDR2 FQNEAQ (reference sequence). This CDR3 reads CASSPDSSYEQYF. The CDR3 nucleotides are TGTGCCAGCAGCCCGGACAGTTCCTACGAGCAGTACTTC.

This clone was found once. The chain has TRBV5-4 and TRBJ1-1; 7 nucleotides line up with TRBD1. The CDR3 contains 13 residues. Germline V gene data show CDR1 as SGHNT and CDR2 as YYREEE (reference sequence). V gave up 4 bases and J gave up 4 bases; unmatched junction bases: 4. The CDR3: CASSRQGTTEAFF. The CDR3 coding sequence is TGTGCCAGCAGCCGACAGGGCACCACTGAAGCTTTCTTT.

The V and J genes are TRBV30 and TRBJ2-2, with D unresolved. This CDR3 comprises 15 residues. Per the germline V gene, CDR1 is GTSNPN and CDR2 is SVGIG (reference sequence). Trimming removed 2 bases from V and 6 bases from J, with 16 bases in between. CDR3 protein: CAWSKDPGSPGELFF. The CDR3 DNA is TGTGCCTGGAGTAAGGATCCGGGTAGTCCCGGGGAGCTGTTTTTT.